This T cell receptor beta chain was sequenced in a study of cytomegalovirus exposure and HLA in healthy donors. With 60 Vbeta and 13 Jbeta primers, the PCR was carried out. Clones were sequenced by immunoSEQ multiplex PCR, and TCRdb holds only the in-frame ones, with some missing. The table has about 190,000 clones, roughly 80% seen once. The CDR3 extends over 14 amino acids. Germline V gives CDR1 SGHRS, CDR2 YFSETQ. J lost 5 bases, V lost 5 bases, and 6 bases had no gene match. The receptor was isolated from a woman between 18 and 29 years old in good health and CMV-seronegative. Sequenced input: PBMCs. The V call is TRBV5-1, the J call TRBJ2-7; 11 bases match TRBD2. CDR3 loop: CASSHSGRAHEQYF. The CDR3 DNA reads TGCGCCAGCAGTCATAGCGGGAGGGCCCACGAGCAGTACTTC.